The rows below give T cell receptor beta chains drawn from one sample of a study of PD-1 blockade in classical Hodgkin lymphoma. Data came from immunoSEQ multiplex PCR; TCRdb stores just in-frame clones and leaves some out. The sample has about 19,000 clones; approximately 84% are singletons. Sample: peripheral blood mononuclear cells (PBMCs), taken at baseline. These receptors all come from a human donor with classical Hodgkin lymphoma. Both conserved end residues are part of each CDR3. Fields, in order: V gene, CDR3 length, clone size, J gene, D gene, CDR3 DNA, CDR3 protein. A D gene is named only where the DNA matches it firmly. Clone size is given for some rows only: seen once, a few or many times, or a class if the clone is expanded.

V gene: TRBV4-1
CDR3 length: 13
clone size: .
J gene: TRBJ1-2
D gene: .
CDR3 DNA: TGCGCCAGCAGCCAACTCGGGCTCTATGGCTACACCTTC
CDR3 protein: CASSQLGLYGYTF

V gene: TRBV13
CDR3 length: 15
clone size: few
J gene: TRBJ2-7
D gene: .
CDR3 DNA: TGTGCCAGCAGCCTGGGACGGAATTATTTTTACGAGCAGTACTTC
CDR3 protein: CASSLGRNYFYEQYF

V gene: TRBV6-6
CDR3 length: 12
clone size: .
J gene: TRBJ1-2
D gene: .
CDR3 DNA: TGTGCCAGCAGTTACCTCGGGTATGGCTACACCTTC
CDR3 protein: CASSYLGYGYTF

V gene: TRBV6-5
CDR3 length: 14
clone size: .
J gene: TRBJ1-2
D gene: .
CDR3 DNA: TGTGCCAGCAGCCCCCCTTTGGCCGGTTATAGCTACACCTTC
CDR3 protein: CASSPPLAGYSYTF

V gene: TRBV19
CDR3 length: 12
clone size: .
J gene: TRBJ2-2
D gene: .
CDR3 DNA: TGTGCCAGTAGTATAGCGAACGGGGAGCTGTTTTTT
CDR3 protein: CASSIANGELFF

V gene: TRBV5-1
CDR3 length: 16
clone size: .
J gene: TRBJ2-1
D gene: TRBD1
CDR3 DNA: TGCGCCAGCAGCTTGGACAGACAGGGGGAGTACAATGAGCAGTTCTTC
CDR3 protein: CASSLDRQGEYNEQFF

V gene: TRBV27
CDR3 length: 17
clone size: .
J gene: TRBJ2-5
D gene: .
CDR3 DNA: TGTGCCAGCAGGCCCATGCCCCCGGTTCGGAGGGAAGAGACCCAGTACTTC
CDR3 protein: CASRPMPPVRREETQYF

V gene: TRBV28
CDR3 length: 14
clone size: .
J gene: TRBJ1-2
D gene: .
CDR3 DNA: TGTGCCAGCAGTTTAAAGGGACCTCCCTATGGCTACACCTTC
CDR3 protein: CASSLKGPPYGYTF

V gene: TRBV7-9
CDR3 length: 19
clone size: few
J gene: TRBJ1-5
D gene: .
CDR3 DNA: TGTGCCAGCAGCTTAGGGTGGGGGGCCATCTCCGATAGCAATCAGCCCCAGCATTTT
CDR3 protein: CASSLGWGAISDSNQPQHF

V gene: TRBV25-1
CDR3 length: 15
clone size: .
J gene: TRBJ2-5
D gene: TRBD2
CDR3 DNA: TGTGCCAGCAGTGAATTCAGCGGGGTCCAAGAGACCCAGTACTTC
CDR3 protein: CASSEFSGVQETQYF

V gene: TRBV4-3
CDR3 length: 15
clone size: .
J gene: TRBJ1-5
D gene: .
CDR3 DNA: TGCGCCAGCAGCCAAGATTTGTGGGGCAATCAGCCCCAGCATTTT
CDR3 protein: CASSQDLWGNQPQHF

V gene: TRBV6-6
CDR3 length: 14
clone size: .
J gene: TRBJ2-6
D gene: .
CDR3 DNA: TGTGCCACCGAAGGGGGCTCTGGGGCCAACGTCCTGACTTTC
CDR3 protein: CATEGGSGANVLTF

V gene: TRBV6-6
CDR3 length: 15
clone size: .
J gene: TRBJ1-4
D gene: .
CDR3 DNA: TGTGCCAGCACCTTACGGGGATTCTTGAATGAAAAACTGTTTTTT
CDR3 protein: CASTLRGFLNEKLFF

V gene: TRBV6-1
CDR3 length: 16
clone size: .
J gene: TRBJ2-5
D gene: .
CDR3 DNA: TGTGCCAGCAGTGCCTACTTGGGACCTCCCCAAGAGACCCAGTACTTC
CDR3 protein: CASSAYLGPPQETQYF

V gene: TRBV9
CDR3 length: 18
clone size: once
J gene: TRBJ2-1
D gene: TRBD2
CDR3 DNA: TGTGCCAGCAGCGATAACCCCCTACTAGCGGGGGCCATCAATGAGCAGTTCTTC
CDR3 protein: CASSDNPLLAGAINEQFF

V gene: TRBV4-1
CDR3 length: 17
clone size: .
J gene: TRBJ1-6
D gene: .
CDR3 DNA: TGCGCCAGCAGCCCAGGTATACCGGGACCCTATAATTCACCCCTCCACTTT
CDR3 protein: CASSPGIPGPYNSPLHF

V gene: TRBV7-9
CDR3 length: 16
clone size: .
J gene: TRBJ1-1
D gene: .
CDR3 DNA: TGTGCCAGCAGCTCCGCGTGGGGAGGGGCGGTCACTGAAGCTTTCTTT
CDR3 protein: CASSSAWGGAVTEAFF

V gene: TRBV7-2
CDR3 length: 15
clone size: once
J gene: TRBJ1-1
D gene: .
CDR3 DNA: TGTGCCAGCAGCCCATGGGCAGGGCAGAACACTGAAGCTTTCTTT
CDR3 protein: CASSPWAGQNTEAFF

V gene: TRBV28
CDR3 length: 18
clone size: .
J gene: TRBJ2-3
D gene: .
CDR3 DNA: TGTGCCAGCAGTTCCCCCGGAGGGGCCACCGGCTCAGGAGATACGCAGTATTTT
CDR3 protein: CASSSPGGATGSGDTQYF

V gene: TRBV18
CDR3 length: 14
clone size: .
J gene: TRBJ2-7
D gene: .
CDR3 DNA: TGTGCCAGCTCCCACGGAAGGAGAACCTACGAGCAGTACTTC
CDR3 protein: CASSHGRRTYEQYF

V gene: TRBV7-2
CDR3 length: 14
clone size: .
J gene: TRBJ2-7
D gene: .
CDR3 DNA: TGTGCCAGCAGCCCCGCCGGCCACCCCTACGAGCAGTACTTC
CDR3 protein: CASSPAGHPYEQYF

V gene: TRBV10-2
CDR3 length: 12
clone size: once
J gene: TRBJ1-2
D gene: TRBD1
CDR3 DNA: TGCGCCAGCAGCCGGGACAGCTATGGCTACACCTTC
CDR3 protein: CASSRDSYGYTF

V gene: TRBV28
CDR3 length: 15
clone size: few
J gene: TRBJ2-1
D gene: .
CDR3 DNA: TGTGCCAGCTTGGAAGGGACGGGGACCGTCGGTGAGCAGTTCTTC
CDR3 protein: CASLEGTGTVGEQFF

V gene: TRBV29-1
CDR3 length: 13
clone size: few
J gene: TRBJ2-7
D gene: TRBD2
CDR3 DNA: TGCAGCGTTTCAGCCAGCGGGACCCTCGAGCAGTACTTC
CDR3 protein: CSVSASGTLEQYF

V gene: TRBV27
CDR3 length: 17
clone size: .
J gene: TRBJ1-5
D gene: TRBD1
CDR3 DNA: TGTGCCAGCAGTTTAGGGCAGGGGGCTAACGGCAATCAGCCCCAGCATTTT
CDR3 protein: CASSLGQGANGNQPQHF

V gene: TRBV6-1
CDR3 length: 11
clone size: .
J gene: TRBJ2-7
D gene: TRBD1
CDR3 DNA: TGTGCCAGCACAGGGGGCTACGAGCAGTACTTC
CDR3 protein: CASTGGYEQYF

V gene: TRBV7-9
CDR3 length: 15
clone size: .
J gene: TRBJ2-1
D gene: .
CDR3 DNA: TGTGCCAGCAGCCCTCGGGGCCGGTTGTTCAATGAGCAGTTCTTC
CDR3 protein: CASSPRGRLFNEQFF

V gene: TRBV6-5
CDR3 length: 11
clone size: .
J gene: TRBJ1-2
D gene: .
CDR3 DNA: TGTGCCAGCACTTTAGGGGGTGGCTACACCTTC
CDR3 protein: CASTLGGGYTF

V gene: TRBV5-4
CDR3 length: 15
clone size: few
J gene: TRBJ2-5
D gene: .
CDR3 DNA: TGTGCCAGCAGCCCCGAGGGTAAGGGGCAAGAGACCCAGTACTTC
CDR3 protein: CASSPEGKGQETQYF